The T cell receptor (beta chain) under discussion was sequenced for a study of beta chain features in type 1 diabetes. Expressed TCRB transcripts were sequenced because the isolated RNA had all been reverse transcribed beforehand. Clones were read by immunoSEQ multiplex PCR, and TCRdb kept only the in-frame ones, dropping some. This table holds around 500,000 clones, approximately 30% found once. J was trimmed by 4 bases and V by 0 bases; bases with no gene match: 3. Germline lookup yields CDR1 SGHRS and CDR2 YFSETQ. This CDR3 has 17 residues. Sequenced sample: naive CD4+ T cells from blood. V gene TRBV5-1 combines with J gene TRBJ2-1, with 14 nucleotides matching TRBD2. This receptor was obtained from a man aged 18 to 35 in good health. In DNA, the CDR3 is TGCGCCAGCAGCTTGGAAGGACTAGCGGGAGGTTACAATGAGCAGTTCTTC. Its translation is CASSLEGLAGGYNEQFF.